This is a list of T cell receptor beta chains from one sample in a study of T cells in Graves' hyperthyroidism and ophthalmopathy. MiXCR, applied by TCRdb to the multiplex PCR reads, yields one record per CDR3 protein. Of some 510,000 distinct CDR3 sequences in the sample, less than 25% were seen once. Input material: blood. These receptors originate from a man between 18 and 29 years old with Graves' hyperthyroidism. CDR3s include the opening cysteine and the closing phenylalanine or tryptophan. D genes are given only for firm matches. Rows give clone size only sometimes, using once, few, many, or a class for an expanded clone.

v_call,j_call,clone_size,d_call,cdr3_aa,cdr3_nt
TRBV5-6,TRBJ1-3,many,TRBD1,CASSFGQGGNTIYF,TGTGCCAGCAGCTTCGGACAGGGCGGAAACACCATATATTTT
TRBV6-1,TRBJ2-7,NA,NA,CASSESGNLYEQYF,TGTGCCAGCAGTGAAAGCGGCAACCTCTACGAGCAGTACTTC
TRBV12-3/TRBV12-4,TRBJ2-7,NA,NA,CASSLSAPRNYEQYF,TGTGCCAGCAGTTTATCGGCGCCACGCAACTACGAGCAGTACTTC
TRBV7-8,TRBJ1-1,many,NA,CASSLRGRGEAFF,TGTGCCAGCAGCTTACGGGGCAGGGGTGAAGCTTTCTTT
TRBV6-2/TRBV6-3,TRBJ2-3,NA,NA,CASSYREPGISSTDTQYF,TGTGCCAGCAGTTACCGAGAGCCCGGAATCTCTAGCACAGATACGCAGTATTTT
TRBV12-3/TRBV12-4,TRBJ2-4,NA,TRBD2,CASRPAGTKNIQYF,TGTGCCAGCAGGCCAGCGGGAACTAAAAACATTCAGTACTTC
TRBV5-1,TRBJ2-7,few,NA,CASSLGQGFGWEQYF,TGCGCCAGCAGCTTGGGTCAGGGTTTTGGTTGGGAGCAGTACTTC
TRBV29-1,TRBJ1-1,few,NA,CSFVDRLNTEAFF,TGCAGCTTTGTGGACAGATTGAACACTGAAGCTTTCTTT
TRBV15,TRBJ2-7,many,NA,CATSRDPVAGEQYF,TGTGCCACCAGCAGAGATCCGGTGGCCGGCGAGCAGTACTTC
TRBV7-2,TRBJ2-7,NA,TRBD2,CASSSTGPSSGGLF,TGTGCCAGCAGCTCAACAGGACCATCTAGCGGGGGTCTCTTC
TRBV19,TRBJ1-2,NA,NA,CASNRRGYGYTF,TGTGCCAGCAACCGACGGGGCTATGGCTACACCTTC
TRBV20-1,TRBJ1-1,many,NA,CSARVGVTEAFF,TGCAGTGCTAGAGTAGGGGTTACTGAAGCTTTCTTT
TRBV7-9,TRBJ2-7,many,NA,CASSLVQQAEQYF,TGTGCCAGCAGCTTAGTCCAACAGGCCGAGCAGTACTTC
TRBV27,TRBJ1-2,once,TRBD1,CASSFQNRGRNYGYTF,TGTGCCAGCAGTTTCCAAAACAGGGGGCGCAACTATGGCTACACCTTC
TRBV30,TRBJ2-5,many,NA,CAWSTGQGTQETQYF,TGTGCCTGGAGCACGGGGCAGGGAACCCAAGAGACCCAGTACTTC
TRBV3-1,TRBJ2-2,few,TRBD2,CASSHGLAGAPPRTGELFF,TGTGCCAGCAGCCACGGACTAGCGGGGGCCCCACCTCGCACCGGGGAGCTGTTTTTT
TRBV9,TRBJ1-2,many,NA,CASSVGEGYGYTF,TGTGCCAGCAGCGTAGGGGAAGGGTATGGCTACACCTTC
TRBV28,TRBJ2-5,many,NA,CASSFARTQYF,TGTGCCAGCAGTTTTGCGAGGACCCAGTACTTC
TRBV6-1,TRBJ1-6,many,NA,CASSTSGPTGSPLHF,TGTGCCAGCAGCACGTCGGGACCTACGGGGTCACCCCTCCACTTT
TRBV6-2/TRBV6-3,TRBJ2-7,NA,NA,CASTSRGPYEQYF,TGTGCCAGCACGAGCAGGGGTCCCTACGAGCAGTACTTC
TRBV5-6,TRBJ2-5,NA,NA,CASSLVVGRETQYF,TGTGCCAGCAGCTTGGTTGTAGGGAGGGAGACCCAGTACTTC
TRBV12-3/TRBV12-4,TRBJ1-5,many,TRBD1,CASTGGDRNQPQHF,TGTGCCAGCACCGGAGGGGACAGGAATCAGCCCCAGCATTTT
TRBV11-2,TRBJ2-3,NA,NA,CASSLGGSTKGDTQYF,TGTGCCAGCAGCTTAGGTGGTTCGACGAAAGGTGATACGCAGTATTTT
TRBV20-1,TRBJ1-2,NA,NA,CSARDLWGAHGYGYTF,TGCAGTGCTAGAGATCTATGGGGGGCGCACGGCTATGGCTACACCTTC
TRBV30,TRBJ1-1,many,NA,CAWRQGSPTEAFF,TGTGCCTGGAGGCAGGGATCGCCCACTGAAGCTTTCTTT
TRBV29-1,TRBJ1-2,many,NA,CSVDSSNNYGYTF,TGCAGCGTTGATTCCAGTAATAACTATGGCTACACCTTC
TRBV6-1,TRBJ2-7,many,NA,CASRDPGTYEQYF,TGTGCCAGCAGGGACCCAGGCACCTACGAGCAGTACTTC
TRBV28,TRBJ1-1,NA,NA,CASTGITEAFF,TGTGCCAGCACAGGGATCACTGAAGCTTTCTTT
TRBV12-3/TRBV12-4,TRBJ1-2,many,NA,CASSLVASYGYTF,TGTGCCAGCAGTTTAGTGGCGAGCTATGGCTACACCTTC
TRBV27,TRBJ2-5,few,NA,CASNGLDSLQETQYF,TGTGCCAGCAATGGCTTGGACAGCCTCCAAGAGACCCAGTACTTC
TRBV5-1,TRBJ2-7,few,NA,CASSLGSRAEQYF,TGCGCCAGCAGCTTGGGAAGCAGGGCCGAGCAGTACTTC
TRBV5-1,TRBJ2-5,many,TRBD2,CASSGLAVQETQYF,TGCGCCAGCAGTGGCCTAGCGGTCCAAGAGACCCAGTACTTC
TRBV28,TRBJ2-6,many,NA,CASSFLTGLSSGANVLTF,TGTGCCAGCAGTTTCCTTACCGGGCTGAGCTCTGGGGCCAACGTCCTGACTTTC
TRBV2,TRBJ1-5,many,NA,CASSLAGSIYSNQPQHF,TGTGCCAGCAGTCTAGCCGGGTCCATTTATAGCAATCAGCCCCAGCATTTT
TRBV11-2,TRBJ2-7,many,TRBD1,CASSHLTGNYEQYF,TGTGCCAGCAGCCACCTGACAGGGAACTACGAGCAGTACTTC
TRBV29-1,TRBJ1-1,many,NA,CSVVEGEDTEAFF,TGCAGCGTTGTGGAGGGGGAGGACACTGAAGCTTTCTTT
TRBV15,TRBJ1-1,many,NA,CATSRGADANTEAFF,TGTGCCACCAGCAGAGGAGCGGATGCGAACACTGAAGCTTTCTTT
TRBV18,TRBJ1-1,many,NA,CASSPQANRENRAFF,TGTGCCAGCTCACCACAGGCGAACAGGGAAAATCGAGCTTTCTTT
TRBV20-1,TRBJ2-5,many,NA,CSAETRGTQYF,TGCAGTGCCGAGACCCGTGGGACCCAGTACTTC
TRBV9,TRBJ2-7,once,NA,CASSVEGSVSSYDQYF,TGTGCCAGCAGCGTAGAGGGCAGCGTTAGCTCCTACGATCAGTACTTC
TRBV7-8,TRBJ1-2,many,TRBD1,CASSRAGTANYGYTF,TGTGCCAGCAGCCGCGCCGGGACAGCTAACTATGGCTACACCTTC
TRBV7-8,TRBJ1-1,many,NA,CASSLAEVNTEAFF,TGTGCCAGCAGCTTAGCAGAGGTGAACACTGAAGCTTTCTTT
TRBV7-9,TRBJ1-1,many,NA,CASSALNTEAFF,TGTGCCAGCAGCGCCTTGAACACTGAAGCTTTCTTT
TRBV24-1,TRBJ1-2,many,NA,CATRARDWSGYTF,TGTGCCACCCGCGCGAGGGACTGGAGCGGCTACACCTTC
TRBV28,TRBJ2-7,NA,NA,CASSSHQLGEQYF,TGTGCCAGCAGTTCCCATCAACTAGGGGAGCAGTACTTC